Included here is one TCR beta chain sequence, with context. The data originate from a study of PD-1 blockade in classical Hodgkin lymphoma. Germline lookup yields CDR1 WNHNN and CDR2 SYGVQD (reference sequence). The V segment lost 8 bases and the J segment 9 bases; nucleotides outside the gene matches: 8. This CDR3 is built from 13 residues. Time point denoted: cycle 4 day 1 (C4D1), after less than 7 weeks of nivolumab. Following autologous stem cell transplantation, relapse occurred in every patient, and exposure to brentuximab vedotin varied. Produced via immunoSEQ multiplex PCR; TCRdb's table is partial and in-frame only. The sample consists of approximately 84,000 clones, 83% of them appearing once.

The chain recombines TRBV10-1 with TRBJ2-4; TRBD1 matches at 9 bases. The receptor comes from a human donor with classical Hodgkin lymphoma. Material: peripheral blood mononuclear cells (PBMCs), obtained before the fourth cycle of nivolumab. The CDR3 spells CASSGQGSGIQYF. CDR3 nucleotides: TGCGCCAGCTCCGGACAGGGGTCGGGCATTCAGTACTTC.